These 20 T cell receptor beta chains were sequenced from one sample in a study of beta chain features in type 1 diabetes. Expressed TCRB transcripts got sequenced, as all isolated RNA was reverse transcribed. Measured with immunoSEQ multiplex PCR; TCRdb has only the in-frame clones, and not every one. This table holds hundreds of thousands of clones, around 13% found once. Sequenced: naive CD4+ T cells from blood. The source is a man between 18 and 29 years old in good health.

This chain connects TRBV30 to TRBJ1-1, with D possibly matching TRBD1 (6 bases). Germline-derived CDR1 and CDR2 are GTSNPN and SVGIG (reference sequence). The CDR3 runs to 12 residues. Trimming left V 5 bases short and J 2 bases short, with 9 bases between. The CDR3 reads CAWYRDNTEAFF. CDR3 DNA sequence: TGTGCCTGGTACAGGGACAACACTGAAGCTTTCTTT.

V and J are TRBV18 and TRBJ2-1; 8 bases map to TRBD2. The CDR3 consists of 13 residues. CDR1 is KGHSH, CDR2 LQKENI, per germline. V gave up 8 bases and J gave up 7 bases; unmatched junction bases: 7. CDR3 sequence (DNA): TGTGCCAGCCGGGAGGGAATGGGAAATGAGCAGTTCTTC. Protein sequence: CASREGMGNEQFF.

The chain has TRBV5-1 and TRBJ1-1; 7 nucleotides line up with TRBD1. Per germline, CDR1 SGHRS and CDR2 YFSETQ. The trim removed 7 bases at V and 5 bases at J, leaving 11 bases unmatched. The length of the CDR3 is 14 residues. Written as DNA, the CDR3 is TGCGCCAGCGGACCCCCAGGGGGAGGAACTGAAGCTTTCTTT. This sequence encodes CASGPPGGGTEAFF.

Only a few counts were recorded for this clone. This rearrangement joins TRBV4-1 to TRBJ2-2; D remains unclear. With 1 base removed from V and 0 bases from J, the gap between germline ends came to 9 bases. The germline V gene encodes CDR1 MGHRA and CDR2 YSYEKL. The CDR3 contains 16 residues. As DNA, the CDR3 is TGCGCCAGCAGCCAAGGAGGCGGCTCGAACACCGGGGAGCTGTTTTTT. Amino acid sequence: CASSQGGGSNTGELFF.

Only a few counts were recorded for this clone. The genes are TRBV7-3 and TRBJ2-1, with a tentative D call TRBD2 (7 bases). Germline values: CDR1 SGHTA, CDR2 FQGTGA. Between the trimmed V and J ends, which lost 5 bases and 7 bases, there was a span of 21 bases. The CDR3 spans 16 residues. Written as DNA, the CDR3 is TGTGCCAGCAGCGCACGCGAAGGGGGGGGTGGAAATGAGCAGTTCTTC. Its translation is CASSAREGGGGNEQFF.

This clone has only a few counts. The gene calls are TRBV27 and TRBJ1-4; 10 nucleotides align to TRBD1. J lost 8 bases, V lost 5 bases, and 8 bases had no gene match. The CDR3 runs 15 residues. Germline CDR1 is MNHEY and CDR2 is SMNVEV (reference sequence). This chain's CDR3 is CASSRLTGGLEKLFF. The CDR3, as DNA: TGTGCCAGCAGTCGACTGACAGGGGGCTTGGAAAAACTGTTTTTT.

The rearrangement links TRBV9 to TRBJ2-7; D may be TRBD2 (5 bases). CDR1 SGDLS and CDR2 YYNGEE come from the germline V gene. The CDR3 runs to 14 residues. The V and J ends lost 2 bases and 6 bases respectively, with 15 bases between them. The CDR3 loop is CASSVTGNHPEQYF. CDR3 in DNA: TGTGCCAGCAGCGTGACCGGGAACCACCCCGAGCAGTACTTC.

V is TRBV28 and J is TRBJ1-1, with D unresolved. The germline V gene has CDR1 MDHEN and CDR2 SYDVKM. Trimming cost V 3 bases and J 3 bases, with 5 bases left between them. There are 12 residues in the CDR3. The CDR3 reads CASSFGDTEAFF. CDR3 nucleotide sequence: TGTGCCAGCAGTTTCGGAGACACTGAAGCTTTCTTT.

Turning to this clone: This sample also contains other DNA sequences that code for the same CDR3. The chain joins TRBV6-5 to TRBJ1-2; a weak D match, TRBD1 (6 bases). Trimming removed 0 bases from V and 5 bases from J, with 13 bases in between. CDR1 and CDR2 (germline): MNHEY, SVGAGI. This CDR3 contains 15 residues. For the CDR3, the DNA is TGTGCCAGCAGTTACTCGGTGACAGGTGGATATGGCTACACCTTC. As protein: CASSYSVTGGYGYTF.

In this sample, this clone turned up a few times. The chain carries TRBV2 and TRBJ1-2, with D possibly being TRBD1 (5 bases). The CDR3 contains 13 residues. Germline V gene sequence: CDR1 SNHLY, CDR2 FYNNEI. Trimming pared 4 bases from V and 8 bases from J, leaving 14 bases between. Here the CDR3 DNA reads TGTGCCAGCAGTGTACGGGACTCGATGGGCTACACCTTC. Its protein is CASSVRDSMGYTF.

This clone was picked up a small number of times. This rearrangement joins TRBV30 to TRBJ2-7, with a tentative D call TRBD2 (5 bases). The V gene's germline CDR1 is GTSNPN and CDR2 SVGIG (reference sequence). The CDR3 covers 14 residues. V lost 0 bases, J lost 4 bases, and 13 bases lay in between. The CDR3: CAWSVDGIQYEQYF. DNA of the CDR3: TGTGCCTGGAGTGTAGACGGGATACAATACGAGCAGTACTTC.

This clone appeared a few times. The sample carries other DNA sequences with the same CDR3. This sequence joins TRBV10-3 and TRBJ2-1, with 8 bases aligning to TRBD1. This CDR3 is 13 amino acids long. Germline V gene lookup returns CDR1 ENHRY and CDR2 SYGVKD. Trimming at V came to 4 bases and at J to 5 bases, leaving 1 base not matched to a gene. The CDR3 is CAISGTGNNEQFF. The DNA for the CDR3 is TGTGCCATCAGTGGGACAGGGAACAATGAGCAGTTCTTC.

The chain is built from TRBV6-1 and TRBJ2-1; D might be TRBD1 (5 bases). V shed 2 bases and J shed 0 bases, with 5 bases lying between them. CDR1 is MNHNS, CDR2 SASEGT, per germline. The CDR3 has 14 amino acids. The CDR3 loop is CASSEQGSYNEQFF. CDR3 in DNA: TGTGCCAGCAGTGAACAGGGCTCCTACAATGAGCAGTTCTTC.

J is TRBJ1-5 and V is TRBV19; 7 bases line up with TRBD1. Germline assignment: CDR1 LNHDA and CDR2 SQIVND (reference sequence). The CDR3 covers 15 residues. The V gene end was trimmed by 3 bases and the J gene end by 7 bases; junction bases not matched to a gene: 9. CDR3 bases: TGTGCCAGTAGTATGGGCCGGGCAGGGGGACAGCCCCAGCATTTT. Protein product: CASSMGRAGGQPQHF.

The chain combines TRBV5-1 with TRBJ1-5, with D possibly TRBD1 on 6 matching bases. CDR1 is SGHRS, CDR2 YFSETQ, per germline. The CDR3 is 15 amino acids. Between the trimmed V and J ends, which lost 0 bases and 2 bases, there was a span of 9 bases. Here the CDR3 DNA reads TGCGCCAGCAGCTTGGAACAGGGACGCAATCAGCCCCAGCATTTT. This encodes CASSLEQGRNQPQHF.

This clone was seen a few times. The chain links TRBV30 to TRBJ1-2; D not certain. Per the germline V gene, CDR1 is GTSNPN and CDR2 is SVGIG (reference sequence). This CDR3 spans 14 amino acids. V was clipped by 3 bases and J by 6 bases, with 17 bases between them. The CDR3 sequence is CAWRGLPGINGYTF. The CDR3 nucleotides are TGTGCCTGGAGAGGCCTTCCGGGTATCAATGGCTACACCTTC.

This clone was counted a few times. The chain employs TRBV6-5 and TRBJ2-3; perhaps TRBD1 as D (5 bases). The V gene's germline CDR1 is MNHEY and CDR2 SVGAGI. The CDR3 loop spans 16 amino acids. Trimming removed 2 bases at V and 1 base at J, with 13 bases between. CDR3 bases: TGTGCCAGCAGTTACCAGGGAACCCTAGGCACAGATACGCAGTATTTT. Translation gives CASSYQGTLGTDTQYF.

This clone came up a few times. The J gene is TRBJ2-2, the V gene TRBV5-1; a possible D gene is TRBD1 (6 bases). Germline-derived CDR1 and CDR2 are SGHRS and YFSETQ. The CDR3 runs to 14 residues. Between the trimmed V and J ends, which lost 2 bases and 4 bases, there was a span of 9 bases. The CDR3 spells CASSLDRITGELFF. The DNA of the CDR3 is TGCGCCAGCAGCTTAGACAGGATCACCGGGGAGCTGTTTTTT.

This clone was picked up a small number of times. The rearrangement joins TRBV7-2 to TRBJ1-2, with 9 bases lining up with TRBD1. The J segment lost 6 bases and the V segment lost 3 bases, leaving 8 bases of the junction unmatched. The CDR3 has 15 residues. From germline, CDR1 is SGHTA and CDR2 FQGNSA. CDR3 bases: TGTGCCAGCAGCTTGAGGGACAGGGTGAGCGATGGCTACACCTTC. Residues: CASSLRDRVSDGYTF.

This clone was seen only a few times. V gene TRBV4-1 combines with J gene TRBJ2-5; 7 nucleotides align to TRBD1. The germline gives CDR1 MGHRA, CDR2 YSYEKL. V was pared by 5 bases and J by 5 bases, with 2 bases of the junction left unmatched. The CDR3 is 12 residues long. Written as DNA, the CDR3 is TGCGCCAGCAGCGCCAGGGGGGAGACCCAGTACTTC. Protein product: CASSARGETQYF.